This TCR beta chain is from a study of CD8 T cells in ankylosing spondylitis. A single record per CDR3 protein comes from TCRdb applying MiXCR to the 5' RACE reads. The sample consists of fewer than 550,000 distinct CDR3 sequences, roughly 5.2% of them appearing once. Study conclusions and caveats: Typical of ankylosing spondylitis blood, it appeared, was a TCR beta motif of eight highly homologous variants. Some of the motif variants had earlier been found in reactive arthritis patients' fluid and blood.

Deletions cut 0 bases from V and 11 bases from J, with 13 bases between. This CDR3 is 13 amino acids long. Germline V CDR1 and CDR2: LGHNA, YSLEER. This clonotype was counted many times. The antigen remains undetermined. The source material was blood, either unsorted or a sorted T cell fraction (not recorded which). The receptor's source is a male donor with ankylosing spondylitis. V is TRBV4-3 and J is TRBJ2-5; D unresolved. CDR3 in DNA: TGCGCCAGCAGCCAAGATTATTCTAGTCCTCAGTACTTC. This translates into CASSQDYSSPQYF.